This T cell receptor (beta chain) derives from a study (dated by TCRdb to 2016 to 2017). Library preparation employed RT-PCR. Sequenced using an Illumina MiSeq. TCRdb applied fastp at Q25 and MiXCR to the public reads, then kept only in-frame beta chains. CDR3 protein duplicates are merged, each entry listing the most common genes and DNA. The table for this sample lists 650,000 to 800,000 distinct CDR3 sequences; 13% to 15% of them were counted only once. 3.6% of the sample goes to the ten largest clones. This clonotype occurred many times. The antigen it recognizes is unknown. No qualities accompany the bases; no much larger clone lies one base away. Material: memory CD4+ T cells from blood. This receptor was identified in a female donor in good health, serving as a healthy control.

The CDR3 loop reads CSATAAGVQTDTQYF. The sequenced DNA: TGCAGTGCTACCGCAGCGGGAGTGCAGACAGATACGCAGTATTTT. The V and J genes are TRBV20-1 and TRBJ2-3; 8 bases in the middle match TRBD2. The CDR3 spans 15 residues, from the cysteine through the phenylalanine. The CDR3 DNA has 45 bases and is translated from base 1. As encoded in the germline V gene (reference sequence), CDR1 is DFQATT while CDR2 is SNEGSKA. Compared with germline, V lacks 4 bases and J lacks 3 bases; bases without a gene match: 9.